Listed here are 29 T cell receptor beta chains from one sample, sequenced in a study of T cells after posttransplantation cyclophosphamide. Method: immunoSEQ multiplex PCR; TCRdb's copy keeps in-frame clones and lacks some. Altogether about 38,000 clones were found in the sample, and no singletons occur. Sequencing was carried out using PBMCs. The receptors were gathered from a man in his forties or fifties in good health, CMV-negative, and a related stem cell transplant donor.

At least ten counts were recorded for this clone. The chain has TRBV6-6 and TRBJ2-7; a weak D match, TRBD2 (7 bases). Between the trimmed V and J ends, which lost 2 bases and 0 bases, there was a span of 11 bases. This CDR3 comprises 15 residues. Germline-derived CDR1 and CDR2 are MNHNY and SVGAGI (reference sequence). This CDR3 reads CASSYGGALSYEQYF. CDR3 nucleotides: TGTGCCAGCAGTTACGGGGGGGCCCTCTCCTACGAGCAGTACTTC.

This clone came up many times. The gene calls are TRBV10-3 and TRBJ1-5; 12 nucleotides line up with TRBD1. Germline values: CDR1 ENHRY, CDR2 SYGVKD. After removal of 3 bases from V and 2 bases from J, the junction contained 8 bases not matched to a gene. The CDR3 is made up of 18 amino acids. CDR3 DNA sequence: TGTGCCATCAGTGATCCGGGACAGGGGGCTTTTGGCAATCAGCCCCAGCATTTT. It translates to CAISDPGQGAFGNQPQHF.

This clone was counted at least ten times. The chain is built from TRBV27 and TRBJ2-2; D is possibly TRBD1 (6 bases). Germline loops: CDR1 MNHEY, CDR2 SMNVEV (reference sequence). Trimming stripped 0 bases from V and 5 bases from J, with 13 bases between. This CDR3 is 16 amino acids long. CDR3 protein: CASSLSTGRGTGELFF. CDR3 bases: TGTGCCAGCAGTTTATCAACAGGGCGAGGAACCGGGGAGCTGTTTTTT.

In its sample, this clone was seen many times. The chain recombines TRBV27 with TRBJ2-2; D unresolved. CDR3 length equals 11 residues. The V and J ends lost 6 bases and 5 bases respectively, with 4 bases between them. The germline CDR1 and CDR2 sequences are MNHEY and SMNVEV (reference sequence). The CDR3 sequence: CASSLTGELFF. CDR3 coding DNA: TGTGCCAGCAGCCTTACCGGGGAGCTGTTTTTT.

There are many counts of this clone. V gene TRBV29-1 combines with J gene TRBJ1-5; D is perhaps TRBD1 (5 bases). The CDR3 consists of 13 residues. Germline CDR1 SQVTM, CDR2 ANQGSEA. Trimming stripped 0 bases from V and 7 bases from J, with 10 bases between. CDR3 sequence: CSVEDRVGQPQHF. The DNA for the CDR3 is TGCAGCGTTGAAGACAGGGTTGGGCAGCCCCAGCATTTT.

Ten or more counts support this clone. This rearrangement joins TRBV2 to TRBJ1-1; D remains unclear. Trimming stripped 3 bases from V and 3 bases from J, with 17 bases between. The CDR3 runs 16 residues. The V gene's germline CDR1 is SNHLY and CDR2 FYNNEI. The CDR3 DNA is TGTGCCAGCAGTGACTCAGCCTTCAACGAGGACACTGAAGCTTTCTTT. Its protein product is CASSDSAFNEDTEAFF.

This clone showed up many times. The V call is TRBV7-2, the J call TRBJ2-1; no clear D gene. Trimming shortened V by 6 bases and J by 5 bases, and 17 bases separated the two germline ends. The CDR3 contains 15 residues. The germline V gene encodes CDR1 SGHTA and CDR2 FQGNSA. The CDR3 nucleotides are TGTGCCAGCAGTTTTGCTTCGAATACAGACAATGAGCAGTTCTTC. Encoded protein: CASSFASNTDNEQFF.

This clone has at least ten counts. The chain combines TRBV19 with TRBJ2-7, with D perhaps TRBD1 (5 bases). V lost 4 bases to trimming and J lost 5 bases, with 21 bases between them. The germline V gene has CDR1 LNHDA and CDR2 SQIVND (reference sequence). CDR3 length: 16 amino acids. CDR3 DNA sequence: TGTGCCAGTAGTACTCCACGTTTGGGGCCCTCGGACGAGCAGTACTTC. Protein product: CASSTPRLGPSDEQYF.

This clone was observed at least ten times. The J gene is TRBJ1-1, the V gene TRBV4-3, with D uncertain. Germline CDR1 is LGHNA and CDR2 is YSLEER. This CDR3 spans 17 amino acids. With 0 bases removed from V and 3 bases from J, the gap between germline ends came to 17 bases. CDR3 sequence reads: CASSQDNTAGKDTEAFF. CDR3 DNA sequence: TGCGCCAGCAGCCAAGACAATACCGCGGGCAAGGACACTGAAGCTTTCTTT.

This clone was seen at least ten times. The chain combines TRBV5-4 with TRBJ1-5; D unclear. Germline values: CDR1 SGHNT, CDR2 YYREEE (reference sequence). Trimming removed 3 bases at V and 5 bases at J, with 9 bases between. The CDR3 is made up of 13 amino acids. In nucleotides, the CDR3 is TGTGCCAGCAGCTACAATTACGATCAGCCCCAGCATTTT. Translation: CASSYNYDQPQHF.

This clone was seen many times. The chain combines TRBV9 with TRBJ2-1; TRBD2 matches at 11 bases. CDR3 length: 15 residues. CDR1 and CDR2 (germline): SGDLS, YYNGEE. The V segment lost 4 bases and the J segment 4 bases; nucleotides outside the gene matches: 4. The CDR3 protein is CASSTTSGRYNEQFF. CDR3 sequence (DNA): TGTGCCAGCAGCACCACTAGCGGGAGATACAATGAGCAGTTCTTC.

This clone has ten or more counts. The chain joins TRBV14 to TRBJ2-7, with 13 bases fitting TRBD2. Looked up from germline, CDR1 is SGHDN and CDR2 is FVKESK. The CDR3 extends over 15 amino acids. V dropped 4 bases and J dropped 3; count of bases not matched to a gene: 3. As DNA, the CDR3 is TGTGCCAGCAGCCGGACTAGCGGGGGTTACTACGAGCAGTACTTC. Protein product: CASSRTSGGYYEQYF.

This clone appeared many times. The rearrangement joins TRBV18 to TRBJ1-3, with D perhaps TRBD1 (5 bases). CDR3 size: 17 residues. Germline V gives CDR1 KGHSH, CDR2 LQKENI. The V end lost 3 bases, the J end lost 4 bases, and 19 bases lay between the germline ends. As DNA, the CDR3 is TGTGCCAGCTCACCGGACTGGGGGGGAAGCGAAGGAAACACCATATATTTT. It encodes CASSPDWGGSEGNTIYF. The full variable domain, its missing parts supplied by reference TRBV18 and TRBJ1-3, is NAGVMQNPRHLVRRRGQEARLRCSPMKGHSHVYWYRQLPEEGLKFMVYLQKENIIDESGMPKERFSAEFPKEGPSILRIQQVVRGDSAAYFCASSPDWGGSEGNTIYFGEGSWLTVV.

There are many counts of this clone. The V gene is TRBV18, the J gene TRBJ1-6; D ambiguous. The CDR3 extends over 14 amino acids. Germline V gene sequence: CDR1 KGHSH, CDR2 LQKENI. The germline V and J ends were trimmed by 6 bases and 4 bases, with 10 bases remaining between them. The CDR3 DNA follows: TGTGCCAGCTCCCGAGAGGCTTATAATTCACCCCTCCACTTT. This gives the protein CASSREAYNSPLHF. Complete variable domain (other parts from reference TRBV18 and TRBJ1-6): NAGVMQNPRHLVRRRGQEARLRCSPMKGHSHVYWYRQLPEEGLKFMVYLQKENIIDESGMPKERFSAEFPKEGPSILRIQQVVRGDSAAYFCASSREAYNSPLHFGNGTRLTVT.

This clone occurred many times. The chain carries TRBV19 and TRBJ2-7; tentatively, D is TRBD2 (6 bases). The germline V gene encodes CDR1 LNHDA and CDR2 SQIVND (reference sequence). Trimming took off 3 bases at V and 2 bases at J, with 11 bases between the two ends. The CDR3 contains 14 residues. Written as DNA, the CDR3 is TGTGCCAGTAGTATCCCCGGACTAACCTACGAGCAGTACTTC. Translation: CASSIPGLTYEQYF.

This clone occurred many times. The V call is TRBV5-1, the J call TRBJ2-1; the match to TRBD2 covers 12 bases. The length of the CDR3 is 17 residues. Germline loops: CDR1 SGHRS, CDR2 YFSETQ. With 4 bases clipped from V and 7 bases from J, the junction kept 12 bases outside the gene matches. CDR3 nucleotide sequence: TGCGCCAGCAGCCTGACTAGCGGGGGCCAAATTTATAATGAGCAGTTCTTC. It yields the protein CASSLTSGGQIYNEQFF.

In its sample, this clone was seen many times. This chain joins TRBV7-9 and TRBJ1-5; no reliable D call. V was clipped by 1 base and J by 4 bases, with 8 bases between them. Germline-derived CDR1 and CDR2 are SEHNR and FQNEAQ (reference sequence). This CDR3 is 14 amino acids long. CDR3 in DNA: TGTGCCAGCAGCTTAGAAGGCAGGAATCAGCCCCAGCATTTT. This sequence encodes CASSLEGRNQPQHF.

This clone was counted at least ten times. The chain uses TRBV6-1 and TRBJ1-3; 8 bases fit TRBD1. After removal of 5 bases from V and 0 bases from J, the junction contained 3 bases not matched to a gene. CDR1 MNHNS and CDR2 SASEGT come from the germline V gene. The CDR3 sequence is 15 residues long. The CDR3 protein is CASSLDRVSGNTIYF. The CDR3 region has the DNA TGTGCCAGCAGTCTGGACAGGGTCTCTGGAAACACCATATATTTT.

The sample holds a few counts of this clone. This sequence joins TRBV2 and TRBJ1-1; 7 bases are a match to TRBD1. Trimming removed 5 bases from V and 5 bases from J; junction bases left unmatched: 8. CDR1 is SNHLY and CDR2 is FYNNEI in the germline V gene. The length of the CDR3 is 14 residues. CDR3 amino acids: CASSYRQGWTEAFF. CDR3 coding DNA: TGTGCCAGCAGTTACCGACAGGGTTGGACTGAAGCTTTCTTT.

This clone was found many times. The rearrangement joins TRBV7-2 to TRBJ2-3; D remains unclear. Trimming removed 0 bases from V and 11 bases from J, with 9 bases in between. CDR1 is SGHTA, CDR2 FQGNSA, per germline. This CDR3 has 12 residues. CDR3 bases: TGTGCCAGCAGCTTAGCGACTCGGCGGCAGTATTTT. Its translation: CASSLATRRQYF.

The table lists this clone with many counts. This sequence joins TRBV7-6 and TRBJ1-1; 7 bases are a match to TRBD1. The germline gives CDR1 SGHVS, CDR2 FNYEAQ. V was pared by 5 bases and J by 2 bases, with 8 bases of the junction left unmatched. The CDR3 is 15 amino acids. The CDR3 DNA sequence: TGTGCCAGCAGCCTCCGGGACAGAGAAAACACTGAAGCTTTCTTT. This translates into CASSLRDRENTEAFF.

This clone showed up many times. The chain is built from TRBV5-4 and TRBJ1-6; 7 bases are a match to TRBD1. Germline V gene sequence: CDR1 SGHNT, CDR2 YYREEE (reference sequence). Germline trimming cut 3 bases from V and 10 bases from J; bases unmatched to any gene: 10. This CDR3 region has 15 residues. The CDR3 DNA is TGTGCCAGCAGCTCCCGACAGGGCGAAGGCTCACCCCTCCACTTT. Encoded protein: CASSSRQGEGSPLHF.

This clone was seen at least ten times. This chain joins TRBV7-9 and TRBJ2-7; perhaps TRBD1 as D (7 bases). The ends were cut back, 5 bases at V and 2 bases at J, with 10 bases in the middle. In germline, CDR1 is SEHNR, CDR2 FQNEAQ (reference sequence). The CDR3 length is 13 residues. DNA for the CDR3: TGTGCCAGCAGCCAGGGGGAGGCCTACGAGCAGTACTTC. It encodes CASSQGEAYEQYF.

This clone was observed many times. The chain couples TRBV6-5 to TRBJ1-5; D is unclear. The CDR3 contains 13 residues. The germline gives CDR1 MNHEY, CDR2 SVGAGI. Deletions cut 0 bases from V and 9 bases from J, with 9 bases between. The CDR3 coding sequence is TGTGCCAGCAGTTACTCGGGTGAGGGGCCCCAGCATTTT. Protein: CASSYSGEGPQHF.

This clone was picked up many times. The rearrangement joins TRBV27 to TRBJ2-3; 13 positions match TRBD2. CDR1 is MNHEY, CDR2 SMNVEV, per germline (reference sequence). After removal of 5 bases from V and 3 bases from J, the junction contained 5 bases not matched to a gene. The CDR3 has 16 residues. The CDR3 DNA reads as TGTGCCAGCAGTGAACTAGCGGGAGGGCCGACAGATACGCAGTATTTT. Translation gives CASSELAGGPTDTQYF.

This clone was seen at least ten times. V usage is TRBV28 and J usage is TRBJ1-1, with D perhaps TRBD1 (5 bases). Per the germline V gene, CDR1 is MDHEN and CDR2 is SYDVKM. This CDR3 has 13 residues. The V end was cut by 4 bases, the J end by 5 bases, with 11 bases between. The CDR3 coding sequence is TGTGCCAGCAGTTGGGGAGGGGAAACTGAAGCTTTCTTT. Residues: CASSWGGETEAFF.

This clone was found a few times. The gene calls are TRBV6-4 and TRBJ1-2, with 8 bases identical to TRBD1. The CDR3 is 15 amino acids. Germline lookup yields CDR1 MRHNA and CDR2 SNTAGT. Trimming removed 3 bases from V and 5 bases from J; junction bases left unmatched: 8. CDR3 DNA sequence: TGTGCCAGCAGTGATGGACAGGGTGAATGGTATGGCTACACCTTC. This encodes CASSDGQGEWYGYTF.

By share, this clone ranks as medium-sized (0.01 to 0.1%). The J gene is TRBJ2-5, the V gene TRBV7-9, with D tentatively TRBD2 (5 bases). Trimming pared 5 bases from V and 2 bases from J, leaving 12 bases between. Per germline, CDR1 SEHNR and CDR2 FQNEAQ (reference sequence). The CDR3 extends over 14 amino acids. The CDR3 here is CASSPRTPQETQYF. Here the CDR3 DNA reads TGTGCCAGCAGCCCCAGGACTCCTCAAGAGACCCAGTACTTC.

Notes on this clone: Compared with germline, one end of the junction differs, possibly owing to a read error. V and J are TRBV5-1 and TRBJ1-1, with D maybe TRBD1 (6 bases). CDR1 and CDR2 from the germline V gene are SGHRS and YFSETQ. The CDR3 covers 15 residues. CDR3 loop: CASGLQGPMNTEAFF. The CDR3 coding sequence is TGCGCCAGCGGCTTACAGGGACCCATGAACACTGAAGCTTTCTTT.